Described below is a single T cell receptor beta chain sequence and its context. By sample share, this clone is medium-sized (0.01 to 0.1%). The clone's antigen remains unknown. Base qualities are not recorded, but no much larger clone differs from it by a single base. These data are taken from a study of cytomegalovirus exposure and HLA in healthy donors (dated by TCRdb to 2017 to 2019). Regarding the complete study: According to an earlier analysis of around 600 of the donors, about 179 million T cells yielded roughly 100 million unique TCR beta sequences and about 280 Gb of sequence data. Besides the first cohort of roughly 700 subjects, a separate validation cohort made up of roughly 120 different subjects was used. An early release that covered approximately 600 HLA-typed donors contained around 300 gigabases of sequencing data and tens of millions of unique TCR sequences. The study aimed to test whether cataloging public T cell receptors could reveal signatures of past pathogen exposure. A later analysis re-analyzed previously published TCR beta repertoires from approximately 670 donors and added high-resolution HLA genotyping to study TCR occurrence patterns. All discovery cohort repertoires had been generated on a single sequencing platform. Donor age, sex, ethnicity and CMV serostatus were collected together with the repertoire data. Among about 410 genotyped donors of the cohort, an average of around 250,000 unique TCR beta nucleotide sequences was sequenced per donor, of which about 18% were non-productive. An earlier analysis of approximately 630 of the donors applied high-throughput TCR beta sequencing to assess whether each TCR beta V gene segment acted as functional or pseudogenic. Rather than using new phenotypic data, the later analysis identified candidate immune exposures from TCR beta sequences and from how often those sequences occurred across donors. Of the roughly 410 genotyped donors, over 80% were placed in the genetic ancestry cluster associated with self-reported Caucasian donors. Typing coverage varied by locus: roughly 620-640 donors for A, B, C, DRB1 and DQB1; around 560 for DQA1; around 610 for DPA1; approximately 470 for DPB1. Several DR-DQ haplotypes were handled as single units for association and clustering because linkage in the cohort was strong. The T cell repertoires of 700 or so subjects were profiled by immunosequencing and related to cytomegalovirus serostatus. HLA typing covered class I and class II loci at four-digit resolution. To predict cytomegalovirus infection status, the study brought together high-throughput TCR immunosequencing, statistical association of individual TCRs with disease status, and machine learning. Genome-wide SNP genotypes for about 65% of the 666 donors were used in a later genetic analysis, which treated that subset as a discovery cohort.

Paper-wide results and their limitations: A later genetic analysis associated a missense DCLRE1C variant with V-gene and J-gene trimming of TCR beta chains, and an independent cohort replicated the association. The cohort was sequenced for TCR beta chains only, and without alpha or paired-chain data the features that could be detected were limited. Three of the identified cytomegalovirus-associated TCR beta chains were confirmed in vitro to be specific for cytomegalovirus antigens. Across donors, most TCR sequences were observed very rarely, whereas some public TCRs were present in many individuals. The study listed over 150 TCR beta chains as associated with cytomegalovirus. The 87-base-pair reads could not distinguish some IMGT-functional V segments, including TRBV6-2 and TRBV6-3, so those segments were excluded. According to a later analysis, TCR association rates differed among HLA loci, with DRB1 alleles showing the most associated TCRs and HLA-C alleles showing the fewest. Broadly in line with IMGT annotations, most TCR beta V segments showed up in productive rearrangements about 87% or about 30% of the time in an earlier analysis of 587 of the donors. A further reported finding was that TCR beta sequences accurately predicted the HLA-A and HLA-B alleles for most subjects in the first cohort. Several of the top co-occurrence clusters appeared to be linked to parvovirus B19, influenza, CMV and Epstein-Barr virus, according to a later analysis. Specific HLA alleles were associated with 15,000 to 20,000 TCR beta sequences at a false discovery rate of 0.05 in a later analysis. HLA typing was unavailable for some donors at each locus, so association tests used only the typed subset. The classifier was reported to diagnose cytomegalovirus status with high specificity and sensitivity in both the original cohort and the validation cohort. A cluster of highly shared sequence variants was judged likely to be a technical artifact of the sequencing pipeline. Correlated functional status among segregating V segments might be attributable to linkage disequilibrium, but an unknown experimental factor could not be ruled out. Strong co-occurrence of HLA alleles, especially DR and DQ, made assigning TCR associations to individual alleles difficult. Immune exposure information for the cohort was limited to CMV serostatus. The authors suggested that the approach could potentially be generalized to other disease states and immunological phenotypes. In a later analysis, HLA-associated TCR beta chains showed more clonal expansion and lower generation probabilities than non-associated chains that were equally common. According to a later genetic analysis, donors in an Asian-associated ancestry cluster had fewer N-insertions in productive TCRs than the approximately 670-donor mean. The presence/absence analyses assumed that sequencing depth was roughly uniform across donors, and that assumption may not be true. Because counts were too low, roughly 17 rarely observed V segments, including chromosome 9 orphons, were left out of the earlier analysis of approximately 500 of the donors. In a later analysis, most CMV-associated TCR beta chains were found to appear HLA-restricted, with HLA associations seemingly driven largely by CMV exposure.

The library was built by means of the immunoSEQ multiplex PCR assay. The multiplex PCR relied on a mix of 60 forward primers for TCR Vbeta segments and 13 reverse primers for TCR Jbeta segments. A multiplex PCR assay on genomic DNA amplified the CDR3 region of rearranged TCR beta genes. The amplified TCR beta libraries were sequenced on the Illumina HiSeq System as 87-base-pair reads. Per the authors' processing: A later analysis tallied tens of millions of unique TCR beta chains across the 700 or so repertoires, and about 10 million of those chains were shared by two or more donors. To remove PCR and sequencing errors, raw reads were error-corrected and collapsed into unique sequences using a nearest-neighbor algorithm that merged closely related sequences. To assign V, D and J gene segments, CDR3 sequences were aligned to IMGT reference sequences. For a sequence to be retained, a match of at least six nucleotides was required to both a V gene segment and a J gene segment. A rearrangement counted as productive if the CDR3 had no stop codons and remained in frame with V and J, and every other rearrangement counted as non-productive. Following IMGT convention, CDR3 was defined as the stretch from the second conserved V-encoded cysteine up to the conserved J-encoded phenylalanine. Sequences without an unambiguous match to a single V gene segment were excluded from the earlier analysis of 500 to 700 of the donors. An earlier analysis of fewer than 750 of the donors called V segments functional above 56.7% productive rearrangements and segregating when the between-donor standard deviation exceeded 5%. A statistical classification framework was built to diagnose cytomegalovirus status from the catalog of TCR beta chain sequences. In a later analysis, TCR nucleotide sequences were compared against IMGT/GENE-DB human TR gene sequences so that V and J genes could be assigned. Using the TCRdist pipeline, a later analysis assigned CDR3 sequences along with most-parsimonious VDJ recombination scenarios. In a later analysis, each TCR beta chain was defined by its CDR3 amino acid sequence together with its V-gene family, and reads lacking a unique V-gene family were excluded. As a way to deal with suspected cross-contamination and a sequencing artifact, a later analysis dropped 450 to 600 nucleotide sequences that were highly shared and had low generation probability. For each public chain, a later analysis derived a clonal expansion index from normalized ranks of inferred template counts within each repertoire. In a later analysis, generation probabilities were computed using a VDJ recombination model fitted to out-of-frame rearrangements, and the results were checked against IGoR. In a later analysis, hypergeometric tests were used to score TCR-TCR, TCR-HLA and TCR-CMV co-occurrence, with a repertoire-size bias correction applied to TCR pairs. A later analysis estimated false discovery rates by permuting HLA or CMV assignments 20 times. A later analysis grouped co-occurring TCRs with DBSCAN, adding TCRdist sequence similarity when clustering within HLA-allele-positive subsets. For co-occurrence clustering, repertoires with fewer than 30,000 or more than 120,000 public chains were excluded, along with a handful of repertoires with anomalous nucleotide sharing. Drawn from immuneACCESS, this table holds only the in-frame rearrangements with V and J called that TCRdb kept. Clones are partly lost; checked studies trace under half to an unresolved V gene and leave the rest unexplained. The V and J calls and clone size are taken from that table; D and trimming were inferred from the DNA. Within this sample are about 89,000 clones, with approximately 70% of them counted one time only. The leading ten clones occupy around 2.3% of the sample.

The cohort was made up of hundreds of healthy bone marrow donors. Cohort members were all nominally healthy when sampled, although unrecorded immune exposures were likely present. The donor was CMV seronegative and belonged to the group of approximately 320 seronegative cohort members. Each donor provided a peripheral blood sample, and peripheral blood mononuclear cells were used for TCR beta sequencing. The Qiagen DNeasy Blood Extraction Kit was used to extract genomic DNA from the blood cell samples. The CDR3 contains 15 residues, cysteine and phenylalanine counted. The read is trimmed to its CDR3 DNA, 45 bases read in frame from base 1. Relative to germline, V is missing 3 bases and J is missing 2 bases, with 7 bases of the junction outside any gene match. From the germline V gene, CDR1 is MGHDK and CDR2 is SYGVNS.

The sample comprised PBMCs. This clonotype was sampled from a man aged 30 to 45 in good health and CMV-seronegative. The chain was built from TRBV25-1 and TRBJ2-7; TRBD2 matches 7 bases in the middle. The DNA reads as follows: TGTGCCAGCAGTGACGTCCGGGGGGTCCCCTACGAGCAGTACTTC. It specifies CASSDVRGVPYEQYF.